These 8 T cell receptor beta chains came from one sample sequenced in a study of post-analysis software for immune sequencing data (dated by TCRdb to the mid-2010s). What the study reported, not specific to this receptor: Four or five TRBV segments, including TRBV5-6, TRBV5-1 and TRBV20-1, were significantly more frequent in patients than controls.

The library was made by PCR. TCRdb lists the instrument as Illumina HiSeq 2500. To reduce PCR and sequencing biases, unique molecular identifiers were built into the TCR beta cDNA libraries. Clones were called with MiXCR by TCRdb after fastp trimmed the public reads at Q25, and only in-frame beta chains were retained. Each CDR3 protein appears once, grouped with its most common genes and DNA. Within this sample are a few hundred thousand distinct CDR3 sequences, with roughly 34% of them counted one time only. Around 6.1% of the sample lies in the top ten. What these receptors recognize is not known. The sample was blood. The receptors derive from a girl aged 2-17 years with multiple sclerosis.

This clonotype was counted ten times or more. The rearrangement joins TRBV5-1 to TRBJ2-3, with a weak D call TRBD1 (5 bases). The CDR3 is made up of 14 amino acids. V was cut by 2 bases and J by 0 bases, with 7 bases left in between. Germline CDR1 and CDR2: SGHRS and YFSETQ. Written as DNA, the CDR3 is TGCGCCAGCAGCTTAAGACAGAGCACAGATACGCAGTATTTT. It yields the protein CASSLRQSTDTQYF.

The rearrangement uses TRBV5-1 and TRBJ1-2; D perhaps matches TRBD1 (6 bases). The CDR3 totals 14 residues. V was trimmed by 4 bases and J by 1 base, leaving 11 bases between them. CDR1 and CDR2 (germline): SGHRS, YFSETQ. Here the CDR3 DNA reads TGCGCCAGCAGCCGGACAGACCTTAACTATGGCTACACCTTC. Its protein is CASSRTDLNYGYTF. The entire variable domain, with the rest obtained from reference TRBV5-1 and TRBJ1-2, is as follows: KAGVTQTPRYLIKTRGQQVTLSCSPISGHRSVSWYQQTPGQGLQFLFEYFSETQRNKGNFPGRFSGRQFSNSRSEMNVSTLELGDSALYLCASSRTDLNYGYTFGSGTRLTVV.

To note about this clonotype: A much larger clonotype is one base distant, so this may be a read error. The CDR3 protein is CSVGRDQQYF. The CDR3 nucleotides are TGCAGTGTCGGCCGGGACCAGCAGTACTTC. The gene calls are TRBV20-1 and TRBJ2-5; D is perhaps TRBD1 or TRBD2 (5 bases each). The CDR3 is 10 amino acids. Trimming took 7 bases from V and 11 from J, leaving 14 bases between them. From germline, CDR1 is DFQATT and CDR2 SNEGSKA (reference sequence).

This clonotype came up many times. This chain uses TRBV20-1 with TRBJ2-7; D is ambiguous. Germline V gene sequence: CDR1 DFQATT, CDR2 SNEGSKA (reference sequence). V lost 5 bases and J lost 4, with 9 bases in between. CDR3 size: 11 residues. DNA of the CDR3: TGCAGTGCTTACTACAGATACGAGCAGTACTTC. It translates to CSAYYRYEQYF.

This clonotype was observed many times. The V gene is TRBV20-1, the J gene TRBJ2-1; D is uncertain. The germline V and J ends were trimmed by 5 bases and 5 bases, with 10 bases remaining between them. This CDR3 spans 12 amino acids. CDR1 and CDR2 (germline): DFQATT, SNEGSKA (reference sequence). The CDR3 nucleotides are TGCAGTGCTCCCGGACCCCACAATGAGCAGTTCTTC. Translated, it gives CSAPGPHNEQFF.

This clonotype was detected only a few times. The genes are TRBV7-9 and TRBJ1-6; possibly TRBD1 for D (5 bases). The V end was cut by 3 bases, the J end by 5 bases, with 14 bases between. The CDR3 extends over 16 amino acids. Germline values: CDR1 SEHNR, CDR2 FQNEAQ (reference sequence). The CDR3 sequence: CASSLGQGIHNSPLHF. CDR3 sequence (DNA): TGTGCCAGCAGCTTGGGGCAGGGTATCCATAATTCACCCCTCCACTTT.

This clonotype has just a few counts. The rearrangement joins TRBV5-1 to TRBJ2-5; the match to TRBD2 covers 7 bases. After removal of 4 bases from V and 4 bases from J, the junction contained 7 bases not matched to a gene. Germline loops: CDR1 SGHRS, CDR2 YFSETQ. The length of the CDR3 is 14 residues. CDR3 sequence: CASSRGGAGETQYF. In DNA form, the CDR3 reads TGCGCCAGCAGCCGGGGAGGGGCCGGAGAGACCCAGTACTTC.

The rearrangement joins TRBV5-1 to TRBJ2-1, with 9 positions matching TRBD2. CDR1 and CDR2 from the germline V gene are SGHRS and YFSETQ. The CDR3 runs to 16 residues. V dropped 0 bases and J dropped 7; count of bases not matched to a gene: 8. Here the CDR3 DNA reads TGCGCCAGCAGCTTGGACCCTGCTAGCGGGACAAATGAGCAGTTCTTC. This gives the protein CASSLDPASGTNEQFF.